This TCR beta chain comes out of a study of siplizumab effects on memory and regulatory T cells. Turning to this clone: Antigen: not known.

Assays covered 85,000 to 100,000 TCR templates per sample. This table comes from immunoSEQ multiplex PCR, and its TCRdb copy is limited to in-frame clones, with some not included. The table shows about 100,000 clones, with 75% to 95% occurring only once. V was shortened by 9 bases and J by 0 bases, with 18 bases between the two germline ends. The CDR3 loop spans 16 amino acids. Study-wide findings and caveats: Roughly 80-95% of proliferating CD4+ or CD8+ clones lacked a naive or memory phenotype that could be assigned. The diversity of naive T cells seemed greater than that of memory cells, and their alloresponse contribution seemed major. Alloreactive sequences tracing back to unstimulated CD4+ memory cells were significantly reduced by siplizumab.

This chain joins TRBV23-1 and TRBJ2-1, with a weak D call TRBD1 (5 bases). TRBV23-1 is given ORF status, its function remaining uncertain. The TCR originated in a human donor in good health. Some clones in this sample may be carry-over from other donors' samples. Sequencing used CD4+ T cells sorted from blood. The CDR3 bases are TGCGCCAGAAACAAGTGGAAAACAGGCTCCTACAATGAGCAGTTCTTC. It codes for CARNKWKTGSYNEQFF.